This T cell receptor beta chain appears in the sequencing data of a study of T cell responses to AZD1222 COVID-19 vaccine. Regarding the study as a whole: Rises in breadth and depth of Spike-specific TCRs came after two AZD1222 doses. Vaccine-associated CD4 TCRs ranged over spike, dominating at 160-218 and 743-854.

Second-dose timings of about 4 or about 12 weeks were pooled. As for this clone: Its antigen is not identified.

This CDR3 has 14 amino acids. Trimming shortened V by 3 bases and J by 4 bases, and 12 bases separated the two germline ends. The V gene's germline CDR1 is LGHDT and CDR2 YNNKEL (reference sequence). Method: immunoSEQ multiplex PCR; TCRdb's copy keeps in-frame clones and lacks some. The repertoire includes about 140,000 clones, about nine tenths of them detected once, and around 2.1% sits in the top ten. The sequencing used peripheral blood, collected 28 days after the second AZD1222 dose. This clonotype was obtained from an adult who received the AZD1222 COVID-19 vaccine. The rearrangement links TRBV3-1 (or the pseudogene TRBV3-2) to TRBJ1-1; D remains unclear. The CDR3 sequence is CASSHVAVGTEAFF. The CDR3 nucleotides read TGTGCCAGCAGCCATGTGGCAGTAGGCACTGAAGCTTTCTTT.